Listed here is a single T cell receptor beta chain. Profiled with immunoSEQ multiplex PCR; TCRdb holds only in-frame clones, not every one. In the table there are roughly 77,000 clones, around 90% of which are singletons. The sample comes from a study of OX40 agonist ivuxolimab in advanced cancers. About the research overall: Treatment of patients was with ivuxolimab, an agonistic anti-OX40 (CD134) antibody. Dose-escalation subjects each had hepatocellular carcinoma, melanoma, renal cell or head and neck cancer. Participants could have had prior anti-PD-1, anti-PD-L1 or anti-CTLA-4 therapy, and around 43% had some.

The junction had 7 bases not matched to a gene; V was cut back by 0 bases and J by 6 bases. The length of the CDR3 is 16 residues. Germline V gene data show CDR1 as SGDLS and CDR2 as YYNGEE. Blood sampling took place at baseline, cycle 4 day 1, and cycle 7 day 1. Sequences were derived from CD4+ or CD8+ T cells sorted from blood, sampled in a trial of the OX40 agonist ivuxolimab. This sequence was found in an adult with an advanced solid tumor such as melanoma, head and neck, liver or kidney cancer. This chain connects TRBV9 to TRBJ2-2, with 8 nucleotides matching TRBD1. The DNA for the CDR3 is TGTGCCAGCAGCGTAGCCAGGGGGCTGGGGGCCGGGGAGCTGTTTTTT. Translated: CASSVARGLGAGELFF.